A selection of T cell receptor beta chains follows, all from one sample in a study of blood T cells in healthy people across ages. Using its own MiXCR run on the 5' RACE reads, TCRdb lists one record per CDR3 protein. The repertoire includes about a million distinct CDR3 sequences, 51% of them detected once, and about a fifth sits in the top ten. Sequenced input: blood. These receptors were collected from a woman aged 60-70 years in good health. CDR3s include the opening cysteine and the closing phenylalanine or tryptophan. The D gene is left open where the match is weak. The size of a clone is reported for some rows only, either as once, few or many, or as a class for expanded clones.

V gene: TRBV5-1; clone size: -; J gene: TRBJ1-6; D gene: TRBD1; CDR3 DNA: TGCGCCAGCAGCTTGGGTACAGGGGATAATTCACCCCTCCACTTT; CDR3 protein: CASSLGTGDNSPLHF
V gene: TRBV4-3; clone size: few; J gene: TRBJ2-7; D gene: -; CDR3 DNA: TGCGCCAGCAGCCAAGATGGCATGAGCCCCGAGCAGTACTTC; CDR3 protein: CASSQDGMSPEQYF
V gene: TRBV5-1; clone size: few; J gene: TRBJ2-3; D gene: TRBD1; CDR3 DNA: TGCGCCAGCAGCTTGGGACCAGGGGGCCCAGATACGCAGTATTTT; CDR3 protein: CASSLGPGGPDTQYF
V gene: TRBV7-7; clone size: -; J gene: TRBJ2-5; D gene: -; CDR3 DNA: TGTGCCAGTCAGGACGGCGGGCAGACCCAGTACTTC; CDR3 protein: CASQDGGQTQYF
V gene: TRBV20-1; clone size: -; J gene: TRBJ2-6; D gene: TRBD1; CDR3 DNA: TGCAGTGCTAGACTGGACAGGGGGGTATCCGGGGCCAACGTCCTGACTTTC; CDR3 protein: CSARLDRGVSGANVLTF
V gene: TRBV10-3; clone size: -; J gene: TRBJ2-1; D gene: -; CDR3 DNA: TGTGCCATCAGACGGGGAGGAAGCGCCAACAATGAGCAGTTCTTC; CDR3 protein: CAIRRGGSANNEQFF
V gene: TRBV20-1; clone size: -; J gene: TRBJ2-3; D gene: TRBD1; CDR3 DNA: TGCAGTGCTCCTAGACAGGGAAACACAGATACGCAGTATTTT; CDR3 protein: CSAPRQGNTDTQYF
V gene: TRBV18; clone size: -; J gene: TRBJ2-7; D gene: -; CDR3 DNA: TGTGCCAGCTCATCCAGTCCGGATCACCGGTACGAGCAGTACTTC; CDR3 protein: CASSSSPDHRYEQYF
V gene: TRBV11-1; clone size: -; J gene: TRBJ2-5; D gene: TRBD1; CDR3 DNA: TGTGCCAGCAGCTTCTCGGGACAGTACTCAGAGACCCAGTACTTC; CDR3 protein: CASSFSGQYSETQYF
V gene: TRBV9; clone size: -; J gene: TRBJ2-7; D gene: -; CDR3 DNA: TGTGCCAGCAGCGTGGCTAGCGCGAGCTCCTACGAGCAGTACTTC; CDR3 protein: CASSVASASSYEQYF
V gene: TRBV12-3/TRBV12-4; clone size: -; J gene: TRBJ2-1; D gene: TRBD1; CDR3 DNA: TGTGCCAGCGGGGATTACGGGACAGGGCGTTTAAATGAGCAGTTCTTC; CDR3 protein: CASGDYGTGRLNEQFF
V gene: TRBV28; clone size: few; J gene: TRBJ2-3; D gene: -; CDR3 DNA: TGTGCCAGCAGGCAAGACAGGAGTGCGCTGTGGACGCAGTATTTT; CDR3 protein: CASRQDRSALWTQYF
V gene: TRBV5-1; clone size: few; J gene: TRBJ2-1; D gene: TRBD2; CDR3 DNA: TGCGCCAGCAGCTCCCAGGCGGGGGATGTAGGCAATGAGCAGTTCTTC; CDR3 protein: CASSSQAGDVGNEQFF
V gene: TRBV10-3; clone size: -; J gene: TRBJ2-3; D gene: -; CDR3 DNA: TGTGCCATCAAAGGGCGGGATTCAAGCGTCCCAGATACGCAGTATTTT; CDR3 protein: CAIKGRDSSVPDTQYF
V gene: TRBV15; clone size: few; J gene: TRBJ2-7; D gene: TRBD1; CDR3 DNA: TGTGCCACCAGCAGTAGGGACAGGCCCTACGAGCAGTACTTC; CDR3 protein: CATSSRDRPYEQYF
V gene: TRBV2; clone size: -; J gene: TRBJ2-3; D gene: TRBD1; CDR3 DNA: TGTGCCAGCCCTGAGGGGACAGCCCATGAAGATACGCAGTATTTT; CDR3 protein: CASPEGTAHEDTQYF
V gene: TRBV4-2; clone size: -; J gene: TRBJ2-7; D gene: TRBD1; CDR3 DNA: TGTGCCAGCAGAATTACCGGGACAGGAACCTACGAGCAGTACTTC; CDR3 protein: CASRITGTGTYEQYF
V gene: TRBV6-2/TRBV6-3; clone size: -; J gene: TRBJ2-5; D gene: -; CDR3 DNA: TGTGCCAGCACCTCCGGACTAACCCAGGGGGAGACCCAGTACTTC; CDR3 protein: CASTSGLTQGETQYF
V gene: TRBV28; clone size: -; J gene: TRBJ2-5; D gene: -; CDR3 DNA: TGTGCCAGCAGTAGACCTCAACAAAGGGGGGAGCAGTACTTC; CDR3 protein: CASSRPQQRGEQYF
V gene: TRBV7-2; clone size: -; J gene: TRBJ1-2; D gene: TRBD1; CDR3 DNA: TGTGCCAGCACCCTTCCTACTAGGGGGCTTTGGGGCTACACCTTC; CDR3 protein: CASTLPTRGLWGYTF
V gene: TRBV5-6; clone size: -; J gene: TRBJ1-5; D gene: -; CDR3 DNA: TGTGCCAGCAGCTTGTGGGGGTTGTACGGCCAGCCCCAGCATTTT; CDR3 protein: CASSLWGLYGQPQHF
V gene: TRBV6-5; clone size: -; J gene: TRBJ2-7; D gene: TRBD1; CDR3 DNA: TGTGCCAGCAGAGGACAGGGAAAAGGGTACGAGCAGTACTTC; CDR3 protein: CASRGQGKGYEQYF